The present T cell receptor beta chain was sequenced within a study of cytomegalovirus exposure and HLA in healthy donors. About this clone: The antigen is not known.

Study-wide points: Among the most significant clusters, several appeared linked to common viral pathogens in a later analysis. Association with HLA alleles at 0.05 false discovery rate was found for roughly 17,000 TCR beta sequences in a later analysis.

PCR involved 60 Vbeta and 13 Jbeta primers. Original data processing: Roughly 10 million shared chains were among 80 million or so unique TCR beta chains counted in a later analysis. Profiled with immunoSEQ multiplex PCR; TCRdb holds only in-frame clones, not every one. Clone size and V and J calls were adopted from that table, with D and trimming inferred from the DNA. Of about 240,000 clones detected, around 80% appear once; the ten largest clones hold roughly 7.4%. V shed 0 bases and J shed 0 bases, with 13 bases lying between them. The CDR3 length is 17 residues. Per the germline V gene, CDR1 is SGDLS and CDR2 is YYNGEE.

V gene TRBV9 combines with J gene TRBJ1-3, with D tentatively TRBD1 (5 bases). Sequenced sample: PBMCs. This TCR was sampled from a woman aged 55-69 years in good health and CMV-seropositive. The CDR3 bases are TGTGCCAGCAGCGTAGAAACAGGTAGATTCTCTGGAAACACCATATATTTT. It specifies CASSVETGRFSGNTIYF. The variable domain in full, with the rest retrieved from reference TRBV9 and TRBJ1-3, is DSGVTQTPKHLITATGQRVTLRCSPRSGDLSVYWYQQSLDQGLQFLIQYYNGEERAKGNILERFSAQQFPDLHSELNLSSLELGDSALYFCASSVETGRFSGNTIYFGEGSWLTVV.